This TCR beta chain was recorded in a study of a mutant IDH1 vaccine in newly diagnosed glioma. Study-level information: Beforehand, treatment had been radiotherapy, temozolomide, or both; the majority received both.

This CDR3 is 11 amino acids long. Germline V lookup: CDR1 DFQATT, CDR2 SNEGSKA (reference sequence). The V gene lost 0 bases and the J gene lost 11 bases, with 10 bases spanning the gap. Profiling relied on immunoSEQ multiplex PCR, and the TCRdb table lists in-frame clones only, not all of them. The sample has tens of thousands of clones, about 80% seen once. Time point denoted: baseline, week 1 (first vaccination visit). Treatment: pre-vaccination baseline after standard-of-care therapy. This chain links TRBV20-1 with TRBJ1-1; no clear D. The sequence was obtained from a man between 35 and 55 years old with glioma. Some clones in this sample may be carry-over from other donors' samples. Sample: PBMCs, taken from a glioma patient treated with radiotherapy, temozolomide or both. The CDR3 sequence is CSARDLLGAFF. The CDR3 coding sequence is TGCAGTGCTAGAGATCTTTTAGGGGCTTTCTTT.